Following are 32 T cell receptor beta chains from one sample sequenced in a study of T cell repertoires and Cas9 in healthy adults. The method was immunoSEQ multiplex PCR; TCRdb's version includes in-frame clones alone and lacks a portion of them. The sample gives about 20,000 clones, roughly 89% of which show up once; about 1.6% is in the top ten. Sequencing input: CD4+ effector T cells (CD127+, CD25-, CD137-, CD154-) from PBMCs; culture status not recorded. The origin of the receptors is a human donor in good health.

The rearrangement joins TRBV6-1 to TRBJ1-5; TRBD1 might be the D (6 bases). The V gene's germline CDR1 is MNHNS and CDR2 SASEGT. The CDR3 is 15 amino acids. The V end lost 2 bases, the J end lost 2 bases, and 10 bases lay between the germline ends. CDR3: CASSEWWGRNQPQHF. DNA for the CDR3: TGTGCCAGCAGTGAATGGTGGGGGCGCAATCAGCCCCAGCATTTT.

The chain employs TRBV28 and TRBJ1-4; 7 bases fit TRBD1. The CDR3 runs 16 residues. Unmatched junction bases numbered 10, after V lost 5 bases and J lost 4 bases. Germline CDR1 reads MDHEN; CDR2 reads SYDVKM. CDR3 sequence: CASSQNGQDFNEKLFF. Here the CDR3 DNA reads TGTGCCAGCAGTCAAAATGGACAGGATTTTAATGAAAAACTGTTTTTT. Drawing the rest from reference TRBV28 and TRBJ1-4, the complete variable domain is DVKVTQSSRYLVKRTGEKVFLECVQDMDHENMFWYRQDPGLGLRLIYFSYDVKMKEKGDIPEGYSVSREKKERFSLILESASTNQTSMYLCASSQNGQDFNEKLFFGSGTQLSVL.

This clone was recorded only once. The chain combines TRBV28 with TRBJ2-1; D might be TRBD2 (7 bases). This CDR3 has 15 residues. Germline CDR1 reads MDHEN; CDR2 reads SYDVKM. V dropped 3 bases and J dropped 3 bases, with 12 bases sitting between them. The CDR3 coding sequence is TGTGCCAGCAGTTTCGGGGGGCGAGTCTACAATGAGCAGTTCTTC. Amino acid sequence: CASSFGGRVYNEQFF.

This clone was recorded only once. This chain uses TRBV5-1 with TRBJ1-1, with D hard to call. Germline V CDR1 and CDR2: SGHRS, YFSETQ. This CDR3 has 15 amino acids. Trimming shortened V by 0 bases and J by 5 bases, and 14 bases separated the two germline ends. CDR3 sequence (DNA): TGCGCCAGCAGCTTGGGGGAGAACAGAGCGACTGAAGCTTTCTTT. Translating it yields CASSLGENRATEAFF.

The rearrangement uses TRBV6-1 and TRBJ2-7; 11 bases align to TRBD2. This CDR3 has 14 amino acids. J was trimmed by 2 bases and V by 7 bases; bases with no gene match: 4. Germline CDR1 is MNHNS and CDR2 is SASEGT. The CDR3 loop is CASTGLAGPYEQYF. DNA of the CDR3: TGTGCCAGCACCGGACTAGCGGGCCCCTACGAGCAGTACTTC.

This clone was detected only a few times. V is TRBV6-5 and J is TRBJ2-7; TRBD1 matches 11 bases. The CDR3 totals 15 residues. The germline gives CDR1 MNHEY, CDR2 SVGAGI. V lost 0 bases, J lost 2 bases, and 0 bases stayed unmatched. As DNA, the CDR3 is TGTGCCAGCAGTTACTCGGGACAGGGGGCCTACGAGCAGTACTTC. Encoded protein: CASSYSGQGAYEQYF.

The rearrangement links TRBV4-2 to TRBJ2-7, with D possibly TRBD2 on 5 matching bases. The V and J ends lost 3 bases and 2 bases respectively, with 14 bases between them. CDR3 length equals 15 residues. In germline, CDR1 is LGHNA, CDR2 YNFKEQ. The CDR3 region has the DNA TGTGCCAGCAGCCACAGTTCGGGGATCGCCTACGAGCAGTACTTC. Its protein product is CASSHSSGIAYEQYF.

Regarding this clone: Relative to the germline gene, one junction end is altered; a read error may explain this. The CDR3 here is CASSQGLAGGQDTQYF. In nucleotides, the CDR3 is TGTGCTAGCAGCCAGGGACTAGCGGGGGGGCAAGATACGCAGTATTTT. The chain links TRBV7-7 to TRBJ2-3; 16 nucleotides match TRBD2. The CDR3 consists of 16 residues. CDR1 is SSHAT, CDR2 FNYEAQ, per germline (reference sequence).

J is TRBJ2-1 and V is TRBV12-5; weak D call: TRBD1 (6 bases). The CDR3 loop spans 23 amino acids. Trimming stripped 0 bases from V and 7 bases from J, with 37 bases between. In germline, CDR1 is LGHNT, CDR2 FRNRAP. The CDR3 loop reads CASGLVPLGLGHGKGRGRNEQFF. DNA of the CDR3: TGTGCTAGTGGTTTGGTCCCGCTGGGGTTGGGACACGGAAAGGGGAGAGGTAGGAATGAGCAGTTCTTC.

This clone was picked up a small number of times. This chain connects TRBV5-1 to TRBJ1-3; no clear D gene. The CDR3 has 16 residues. V lost 4 bases and J lost 4, with 18 bases in between. Germline values: CDR1 SGHRS, CDR2 YFSETQ. The CDR3 sequence is CASSLVGPRYGNTIYF. DNA for the CDR3: TGCGCCAGCAGCCTGGTCGGGCCCAGGTACGGAAACACCATATATTTT.

The rearrangement links TRBV29-1 to TRBJ2-7; the match to TRBD1 covers 10 bases. This CDR3 has 15 amino acids. J lost 6 bases, V lost 6 bases, and 14 bases had no gene match. CDR1 and CDR2 (germline): SQVTM, ANQGSEA. CDR3 sequence: CSVGNTGTGVGEQYF. The CDR3 DNA sequence: TGCAGCGTCGGAAACACCGGGACAGGGGTGGGCGAGCAGTACTTC.

The chain is built from TRBV2 and TRBJ2-2; the match to TRBD1 covers 8 bases. CDR1 is SNHLY, CDR2 FYNNEI, per germline. J was trimmed by 2 bases and V by 6 bases; bases with no gene match: 5. The CDR3 totals 15 residues. CDR3 region: CASSWDRPNTGELFF. DNA of the CDR3: TGTGCCAGCAGCTGGGACAGGCCAAACACCGGGGAGCTGTTTTTT.

The chain has TRBV11-2 and TRBJ2-7; D is uncertain. V was shortened by 1 base and J by 6 bases, with 7 bases between the two germline ends. Germline CDR1 and CDR2: SGHAT and FQNNGV. CDR3 length: 12 residues. DNA of the CDR3: TGTGCCAGCAGCTTAGGACAACTCGAGCAGTACTTC. Residues: CASSLGQLEQYF.

The chain carries TRBV5-4 and TRBJ2-2; 9 bases line up with TRBD2. This CDR3 is built from 18 residues. V shed 0 bases, J shed 1 base, and the junction held 7 bases outside the gene matches. CDR1 SGHNT and CDR2 YYREEE come from the germline V gene (reference sequence). The CDR3 sequence: CASSLVAGGYLNTGELFF. Here the CDR3 DNA reads TGTGCCAGCAGCTTGGTTGCGGGAGGGTACTTGAACACCGGGGAGCTGTTTTTT.

The chain combines TRBV5-1 with TRBJ2-2; D gene ambiguous. From germline, CDR1 is SGHRS and CDR2 YFSETQ. V lost 7 bases to trimming and J lost 4 bases, with 17 bases between them. CDR3 length: 15 amino acids. This CDR3 is CASGLTAKGTGELFF. The CDR3 nucleotides are TGCGCCAGCGGGCTTACGGCTAAGGGCACCGGGGAGCTGTTTTTT.

The chain links TRBV19 to TRBJ2-7, with a tentative D call TRBD2 (5 bases). The germline V gene encodes CDR1 LNHDA and CDR2 SQIVND (reference sequence). Trimming shortened V by 6 bases and J by 0 bases, and 12 bases separated the two germline ends. This CDR3 comprises 14 residues. CDR3 protein: CASRAAVFSYEQYF. The CDR3 DNA reads TGTGCCAGTAGGGCAGCGGTTTTCTCCTACGAGCAGTACTTC.

The sample holds a few counts of this clone. The rearrangement links TRBV5-6 to TRBJ2-7; weak D call: TRBD2 (6 bases). Trimming removed 3 bases from V and 8 bases from J, with 24 bases in between. The germline V gene has CDR1 SGHDT and CDR2 YYEEEE. This CDR3 comprises 16 residues. CDR3 in DNA: TGTGCCAGCAGCTCCAACATAGAGGGGTTCGGGGGTCAGCAGTACTTC. Residues: CASSSNIEGFGGQQYF.

The V gene is TRBV21-1, the J gene TRBJ1-2; the table's D gene call, TRBD1, was not cross checked with the DNA. TRBV21-1 is shown as a pseudogene. The CDR3 is 18 residues long. CDR3 sequence: CASSRISREGRIGYGYTF. The DNA of the CDR3 is TGTGCCAGCAGCAGAATTTCCAGGGAAGGAAGAATAGGCTATGGCTACACCTTC.

This chain joins TRBV7-2 and TRBJ2-7, with unresolved D. Germline V gene sequence: CDR1 SGHTA, CDR2 FQGNSA. The CDR3 length is 11 residues. The ends were cut back, 5 bases at V and 0 bases at J, with 2 bases in the middle. In DNA form, the CDR3 reads TGTGCCAGCAGCGCCTCCTACGAGCAGTACTTC. Translating it yields CASSASYEQYF.

The chain joins TRBV6-5 to TRBJ1-2; 9 nucleotides align to TRBD1. Trimming at V came to 5 bases and at J to 1 base, leaving 5 bases not matched to a gene. CDR3 length: 15 amino acids. Germline V gene lookup returns CDR1 MNHEY and CDR2 SVGAGI. In nucleotides, the CDR3 is TGTGCCAGCAGTACTTACAGGGGGCTTAACTATGGCTACACCTTC. Its translation is CASSTYRGLNYGYTF.

V usage is TRBV6-5 and J usage is TRBJ2-3; 8 bases match TRBD2. J was trimmed by 0 bases and V by 6 bases; bases with no gene match: 5. CDR1 MNHEY and CDR2 SVGAGI come from the germline V gene. This CDR3 is 15 amino acids long. CDR3 amino acids: CASSLAGGSTDTQYF. CDR3 in DNA: TGTGCCAGCAGCCTAGCGGGCGGTAGCACAGATACGCAGTATTTT.

The chain has TRBV5-6 and TRBJ1-2, with D possibly being TRBD1 (5 bases). Germline V gene lookup returns CDR1 SGHDT and CDR2 YYEEEE. The CDR3 runs 14 residues. Trimming stripped 3 bases from V and 8 bases from J, with 17 bases between. Written as DNA, the CDR3 is TGTGCCAGCAGCTCGGGGGAGTTGCCTTGGGGCTACACCTTC. Residues: CASSSGELPWGYTF. Full variable domain (rest looked up from reference TRBV5-6 and TRBJ1-2): DAGVTQSPTHLIKTRGQQVTLRCSPKSGHDTVSWYQQALGQGPQFIFQYYEEEERQRGNFPDRFSGHQFPNYSSELNVNALLLGDSALYLCASSSGELPWGYTFGSGTRLTVV.

The chain combines TRBV28 with TRBJ1-3; 7 bases align to TRBD1. The CDR3 runs to 16 residues. J gave up 0 bases and V 5 bases, and 7 bases lay outside the gene matches. Germline CDR1 is MDHEN and CDR2 is SYDVKM. CDR3 sequence: CASSVRQGHSGNTIYF. In DNA form, the CDR3 reads TGTGCCAGCAGTGTGCGACAGGGACACTCTGGAAACACCATATATTTT.

The chain carries TRBV7-9 and TRBJ1-5; D is unclear. The V gene's germline CDR1 is SEHNR and CDR2 FQNEAQ (reference sequence). V lost 2 bases, J lost 3 bases, and 8 bases lay in between. The CDR3 length is 14 residues. CDR3: CASSLNSVNQPQHF. The CDR3 coding sequence is TGTGCCAGCAGCTTAAACAGCGTCAATCAGCCCCAGCATTTT.

The chain recombines TRBV5-1 with TRBJ2-2, with a possible D match to TRBD1 (6 bases). Trimming pared 1 base from V and 1 base from J, leaving 14 bases between. This CDR3 spans 17 amino acids. Germline CDR1 SGHRS, CDR2 YFSETQ. CDR3 sequence (DNA): TGCGCCAGCAGCTTGCTTTCAGGGACACTGAACACCGGGGAGCTGTTTTTT. It specifies CASSLLSGTLNTGELFF.

The chain carries TRBV28 and TRBJ1-5; perhaps TRBD1 as D (6 bases). Looked up from germline, CDR1 is MDHEN and CDR2 is SYDVKM. V lost 2 bases to trimming and J lost 5 bases, with 10 bases between them. There are 14 residues in the CDR3. This chain's CDR3 is CASSLQGLDQPQHF. CDR3 DNA: TGTGCCAGCAGTTTACAGGGGCTGGATCAGCCCCAGCATTTT.

V gene TRBV7-2 combines with J gene TRBJ1-2; 10 nucleotides align to TRBD1. The J segment lost 6 bases and the V segment lost 6 bases, leaving 13 bases of the junction unmatched. This CDR3 has 16 residues. Germline V gene lookup returns CDR1 SGHTA and CDR2 FQGNSA. CDR3 loop: CASRTGTGDPGDGYTF. The CDR3 DNA reads TGTGCCAGCAGGACCGGGACAGGGGATCCGGGGGATGGCTACACCTTC.

V gene TRBV5-4 combines with J gene TRBJ2-7; perhaps D is TRBD1 or TRBD2 (5 bases each). The CDR3 loop spans 16 amino acids. Germline CDR1 and CDR2: SGHNT and YYREEE (reference sequence). With 4 bases removed from V and 1 base from J, the gap between germline ends came to 18 bases. CDR3 DNA sequence: TGTGCCAGCAGCATAACGGGGCTCCAGCGGTCCTACGAGCAGTACTTC. Translating gives CASSITGLQRSYEQYF.

This clone was found once. The rearrangement uses TRBV18 and TRBJ1-2; D unresolved. The germline gives CDR1 KGHSH, CDR2 LQKENI. Trimming pared 2 bases from V and 4 bases from J, leaving 5 bases between. This CDR3 comprises 12 residues. The CDR3 DNA sequence: TGTGCCAGCTCACCAGGACGCTATGGCTACACCTTC. It codes for CASSPGRYGYTF.

This chain links TRBV19 with TRBJ2-5; 8 bases agree with TRBD1. Germline V gene sequence: CDR1 LNHDA, CDR2 SQIVND (reference sequence). This CDR3 comprises 14 residues. Trimming took 3 bases from V and 2 from J; bases not matched to a gene: 2. Written as DNA, the CDR3 is TGTGCCAGTAGTATCAGGGGGCGTCAAGAGACCCAGTACTTC. This translates into CASSIRGRQETQYF.

V gene TRBV4-2 combines with J gene TRBJ1-1, with D unresolved. This CDR3 comprises 14 residues. CDR1 LGHNA and CDR2 YNFKEQ come from the germline V gene. V was trimmed by 3 bases and J by 2 bases, leaving 10 bases between them. The CDR3 region has the DNA TGTGCCAGCAGCCATCGAAGTAGTAACACTGAAGCTTTCTTT. Translated: CASSHRSSNTEAFF.

The chain links TRBV6-6 to TRBJ2-3, with TRBD2 matching over 15 bases. Germline V CDR1 and CDR2: MNHNY, SVGAGI (reference sequence). V trimming: 6 bases; J trimming: 4 bases; junction bases outside the gene matches: 5. CDR3 length equals 16 residues. The CDR3, as DNA: TGTGCCAGCAGCCTGGGACTAGCGGGGGGCCCAGATACGCAGTATTTT. Its translation is CASSLGLAGGPDTQYF.